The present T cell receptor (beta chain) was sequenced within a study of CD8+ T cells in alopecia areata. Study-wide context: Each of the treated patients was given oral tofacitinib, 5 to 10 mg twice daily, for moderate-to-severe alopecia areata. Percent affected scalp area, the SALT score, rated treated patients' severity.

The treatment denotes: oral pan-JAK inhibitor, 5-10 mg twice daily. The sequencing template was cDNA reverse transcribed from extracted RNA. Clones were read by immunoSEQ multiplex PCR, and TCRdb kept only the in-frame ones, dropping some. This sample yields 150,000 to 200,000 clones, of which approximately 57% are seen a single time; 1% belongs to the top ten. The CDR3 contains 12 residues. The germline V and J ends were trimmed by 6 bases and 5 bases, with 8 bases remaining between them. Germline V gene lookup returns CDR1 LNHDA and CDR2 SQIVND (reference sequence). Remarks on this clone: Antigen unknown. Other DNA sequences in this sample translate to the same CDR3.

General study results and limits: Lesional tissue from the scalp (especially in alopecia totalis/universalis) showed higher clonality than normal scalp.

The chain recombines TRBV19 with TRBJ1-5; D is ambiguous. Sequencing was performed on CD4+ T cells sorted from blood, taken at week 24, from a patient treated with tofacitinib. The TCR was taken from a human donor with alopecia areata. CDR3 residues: CASRTGDQPQHF. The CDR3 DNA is TGTGCCAGTAGGACGGGCGATCAGCCCCAGCATTTT.